The clone carrying this T cell receptor (beta chain) appeared a few times. Its antigen remains unidentified. Germline assignment: CDR1 SEHNR and CDR2 FQNEAQ (reference sequence). V dropped 5 bases and J dropped 3 bases, with 5 bases sitting between them. The CDR3 sequence is 11 residues long. These data originate in a study of chemoradiotherapy in HPV16-positive cancers. The method was immunoSEQ multiplex PCR; TCRdb's version includes in-frame clones alone and lacks a portion of them. The data contain about 16,000 clones, more than 70% of them singletons. Samples were taken several times over chemoradiotherapy. The study, taken as a whole, reports: During treatment, candidate HPV-specific clones and E7-related motifs expanded in tumor. For HPV16-positive patients, expanding HPV-responsive T cells associated with longer recurrence-free survival. Functional assays defining HPV-specific T cells used only a couple of HPV16-positive patients.

The chain carries TRBV7-9 and TRBJ2-7; D ambiguous. This sample was taken from a patient who underwent chemoradiotherapy. The receptor was derived from a human donor with HPV-associated anogenital cancer. The CDR3 reads CASSKDYEQYF. The DNA for the CDR3 is TGTGCCAGCAGCAAGGACTACGAGCAGTACTTC.